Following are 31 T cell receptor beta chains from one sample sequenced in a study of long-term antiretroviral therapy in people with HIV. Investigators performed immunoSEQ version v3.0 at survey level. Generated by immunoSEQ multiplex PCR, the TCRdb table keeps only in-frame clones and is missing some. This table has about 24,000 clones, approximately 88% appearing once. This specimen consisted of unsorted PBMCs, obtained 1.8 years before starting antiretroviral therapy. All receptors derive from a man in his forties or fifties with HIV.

CDR3 nucleotide sequence: TGCGCCAGCAGCCAAGAGTGGGCAGCCGGTACGCAGTATTTT. The encoded protein is CASSQEWAAGTQYF. The rearrangement links TRBV4-3 to TRBJ2-3; D unclear. V was cut by 0 bases and J by 8 bases, with 12 bases left in between. The CDR3 covers 14 residues. The V gene's germline CDR1 is LGHNA and CDR2 YSLEER.

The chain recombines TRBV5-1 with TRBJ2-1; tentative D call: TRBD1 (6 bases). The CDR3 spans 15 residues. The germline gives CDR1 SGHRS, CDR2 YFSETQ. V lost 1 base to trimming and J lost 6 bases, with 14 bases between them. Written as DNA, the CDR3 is TGCGCCAGCAGCTTGACAGGGCCCCTCGGCAATGAGCAGTTCTTC. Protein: CASSLTGPLGNEQFF.

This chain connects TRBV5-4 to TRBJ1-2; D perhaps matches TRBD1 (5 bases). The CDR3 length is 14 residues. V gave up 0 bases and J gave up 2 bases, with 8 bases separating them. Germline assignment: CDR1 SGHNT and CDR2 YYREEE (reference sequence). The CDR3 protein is CASSLVGGNYGYTF. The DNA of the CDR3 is TGTGCCAGCAGCTTGGTCGGGGGAAACTATGGCTACACCTTC. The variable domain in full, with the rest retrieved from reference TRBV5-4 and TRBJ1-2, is ETGVTQSPTHLIKTRGQQVTLRCSSQSGHNTVSWYQQALGQGPQFIFQYYREEENGRGNFPPRFSGLQFPNYSSELNVNALELDDSALYLCASSLVGGNYGYTFGSGTRLTVV.

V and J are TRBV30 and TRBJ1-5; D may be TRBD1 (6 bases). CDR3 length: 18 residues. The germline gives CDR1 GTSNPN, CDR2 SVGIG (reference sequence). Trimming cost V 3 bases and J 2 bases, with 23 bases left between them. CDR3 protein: CAWRAGTSLGYGNQPQHF. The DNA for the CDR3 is TGTGCCTGGAGAGCCGGGACATCCTTGGGGTATGGCAATCAGCCCCAGCATTTT. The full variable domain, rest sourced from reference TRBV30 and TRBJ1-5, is SQTIHQWPATLVQPVGSPLSLECTVEGTSNPNLYWYRQAAGRGLQLLFYSVGIGQISSEVPQNLSASRPQDRQFILSSKKLLLSDSGFYLCAWRAGTSLGYGNQPQHFGDGTRLSIL.

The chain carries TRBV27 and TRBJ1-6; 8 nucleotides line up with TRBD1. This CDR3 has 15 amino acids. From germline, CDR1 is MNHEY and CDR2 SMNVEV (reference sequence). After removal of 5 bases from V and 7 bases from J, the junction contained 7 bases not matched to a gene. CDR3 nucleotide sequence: TGTGCCAGCAGTGGATGGACAGGGATAAATTCACCCCTCCACTTT. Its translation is CASSGWTGINSPLHF.

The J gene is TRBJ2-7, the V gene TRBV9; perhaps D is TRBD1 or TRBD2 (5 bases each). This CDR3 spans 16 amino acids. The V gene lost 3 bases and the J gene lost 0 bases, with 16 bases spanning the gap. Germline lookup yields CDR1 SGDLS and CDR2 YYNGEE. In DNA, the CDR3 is TGTGCCAGCAGCGGTGCCCGGGACCGGCCCTCCTACGAGCAGTACTTC. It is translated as CASSGARDRPSYEQYF.

The CDR3 nucleotides are TGTGCCAGCAGCCTTTCTCTAGCGGGAGGAACAGATACGCAGTATTTT. Translation: CASSLSLAGGTDTQYF. The chain is built from TRBV7-8 and TRBJ2-3, with TRBD2 identical over 11 bases. Germline values: CDR1 SGHVS, CDR2 FQNEAQ. J was trimmed by 3 bases and V by 5 bases; bases with no gene match: 7. CDR3 size: 16 residues.

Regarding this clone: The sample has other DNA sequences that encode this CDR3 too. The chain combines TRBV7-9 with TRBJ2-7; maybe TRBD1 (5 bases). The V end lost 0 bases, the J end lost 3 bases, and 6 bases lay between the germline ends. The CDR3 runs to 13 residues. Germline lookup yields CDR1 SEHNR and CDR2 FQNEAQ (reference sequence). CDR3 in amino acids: CASSLAGDYEQYF. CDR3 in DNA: TGTGCCAGCAGCTTAGCAGGGGACTACGAGCAGTACTTC.

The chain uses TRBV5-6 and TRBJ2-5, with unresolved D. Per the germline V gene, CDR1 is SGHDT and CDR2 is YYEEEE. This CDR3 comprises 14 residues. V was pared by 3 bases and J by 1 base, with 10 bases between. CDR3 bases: TGTGCCAGCAGCTCTAGACTGCGCCAAGAGACCCAGTACTTC. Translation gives CASSSRLRQETQYF.

In DNA form, the CDR3 reads TGCGCCAGCAGCTTAGAGCCGGGACAGGGAGGGTCCGGGGAGCTGTTTTTT. Translating it yields CASSLEPGQGGSGELFF. The V and J genes are TRBV5-1 and TRBJ2-2, with 9 positions matching TRBD1. The length of the CDR3 is 17 residues. V was clipped by 2 bases and J by 6 bases; unmatched bases: 11. CDR1 SGHRS and CDR2 YFSETQ come from the germline V gene.

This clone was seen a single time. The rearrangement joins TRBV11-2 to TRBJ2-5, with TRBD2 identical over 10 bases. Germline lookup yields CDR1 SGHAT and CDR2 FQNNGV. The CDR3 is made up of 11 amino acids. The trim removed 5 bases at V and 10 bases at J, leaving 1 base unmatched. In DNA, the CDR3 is TGTGCCAGCAGCCTAGCGGGGGACCAGTACTTC. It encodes CASSLAGDQYF. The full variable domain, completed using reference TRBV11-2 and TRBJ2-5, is EAGVAQSPRYKIIEKRQSVAFWCNPISGHATLYWYQQILGQGPKLLIQFQNNGVVDDSQLPKDRFSAERLKGVDSTLKIQPAKLEDSAVYLCASSLAGDQYFGPGTRLLVL.

CDR3 DNA: TGTGCTAGTGGTGGAGCGATAGAGACCCAGTACTTC. Amino acid sequence: CASGGAIETQYF. The chain recombines TRBV12-5 with TRBJ2-5; D gene unclear. CDR1 LGHNT and CDR2 FRNRAP come from the germline V gene. Trimming left V 5 bases short and J 4 bases short, with 8 bases between. CDR3 size: 12 residues.

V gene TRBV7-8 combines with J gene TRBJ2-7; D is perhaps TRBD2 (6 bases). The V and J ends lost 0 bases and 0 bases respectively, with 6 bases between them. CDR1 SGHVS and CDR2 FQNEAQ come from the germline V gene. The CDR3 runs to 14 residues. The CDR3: CASSLAGSSYEQYF. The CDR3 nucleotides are TGTGCCAGCAGCTTAGCCGGGAGCTCCTACGAGCAGTACTTC.

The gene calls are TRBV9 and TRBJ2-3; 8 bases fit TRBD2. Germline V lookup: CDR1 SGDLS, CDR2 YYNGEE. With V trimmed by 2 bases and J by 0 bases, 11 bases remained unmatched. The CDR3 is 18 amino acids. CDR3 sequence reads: CASSVDGRVPLSTDTQYF. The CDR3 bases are TGTGCCAGCAGCGTCGACGGGAGGGTCCCTTTAAGCACAGATACGCAGTATTTT.

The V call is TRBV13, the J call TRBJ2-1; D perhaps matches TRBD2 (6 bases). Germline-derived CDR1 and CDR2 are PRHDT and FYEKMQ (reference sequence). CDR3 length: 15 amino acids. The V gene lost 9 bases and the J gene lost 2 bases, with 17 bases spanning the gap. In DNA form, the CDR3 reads TGTGCCAGTCGAGCGCGGGGCGGGGCCTACAATGAGCAGTTCTTC. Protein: CASRARGGAYNEQFF.

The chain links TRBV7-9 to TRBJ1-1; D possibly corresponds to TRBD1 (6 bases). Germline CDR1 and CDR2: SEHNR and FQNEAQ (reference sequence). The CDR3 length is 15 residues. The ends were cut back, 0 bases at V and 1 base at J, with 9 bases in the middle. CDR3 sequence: CASSLAGTPNTEAFF. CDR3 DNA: TGTGCCAGCAGCTTAGCTGGGACACCGAACACTGAAGCTTTCTTT.

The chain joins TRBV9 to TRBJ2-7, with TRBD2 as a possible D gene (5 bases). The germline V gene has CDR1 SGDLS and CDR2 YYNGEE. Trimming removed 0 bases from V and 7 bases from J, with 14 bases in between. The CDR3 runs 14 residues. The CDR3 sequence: CASSVANRPGEQYF. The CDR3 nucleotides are TGTGCCAGCAGCGTAGCCAACCGACCGGGGGAGCAGTACTTC.

CDR3: CASSQARTAPDTQYF. CDR3 nucleotides: TGCGCCAGCAGCCAAGCGAGGACAGCTCCAGATACGCAGTATTTT. The chain recombines TRBV4-3 with TRBJ2-3; D possibly corresponds to TRBD1 (6 bases). The CDR3 covers 15 residues. V gave up 1 base and J gave up 4 bases, with 12 bases separating them. Germline assignment: CDR1 LGHNA and CDR2 YSLEER.

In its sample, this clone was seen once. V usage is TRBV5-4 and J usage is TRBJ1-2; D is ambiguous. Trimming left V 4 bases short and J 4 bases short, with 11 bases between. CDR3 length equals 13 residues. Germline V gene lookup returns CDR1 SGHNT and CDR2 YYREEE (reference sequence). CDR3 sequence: CASSVNQVYGYTF. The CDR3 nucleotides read TGTGCCAGCAGCGTAAACCAGGTCTATGGCTACACCTTC.

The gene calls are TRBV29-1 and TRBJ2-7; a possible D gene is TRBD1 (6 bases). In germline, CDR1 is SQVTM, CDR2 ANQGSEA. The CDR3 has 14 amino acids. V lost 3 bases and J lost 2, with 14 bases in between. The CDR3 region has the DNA TGCAGCGTTGAGACCGGGACACAGGCCTACGAGCAGTACTTC. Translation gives CSVETGTQAYEQYF.

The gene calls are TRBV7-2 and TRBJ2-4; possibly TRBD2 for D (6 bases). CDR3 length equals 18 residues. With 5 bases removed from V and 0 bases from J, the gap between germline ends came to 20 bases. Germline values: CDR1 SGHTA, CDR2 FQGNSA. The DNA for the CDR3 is TGTGCCAGCAGCCAGGAGGGACCCTATGGATTAGCCAAAAACATTCAGTACTTC. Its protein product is CASSQEGPYGLAKNIQYF.

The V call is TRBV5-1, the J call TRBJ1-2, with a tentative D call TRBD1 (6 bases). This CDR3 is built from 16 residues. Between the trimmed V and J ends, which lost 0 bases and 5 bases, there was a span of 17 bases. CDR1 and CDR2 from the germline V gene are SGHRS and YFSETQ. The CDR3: CASSLGMGGAEYGYTF. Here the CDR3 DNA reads TGCGCCAGCAGCTTGGGAATGGGGGGGGCTGAATATGGCTACACCTTC.

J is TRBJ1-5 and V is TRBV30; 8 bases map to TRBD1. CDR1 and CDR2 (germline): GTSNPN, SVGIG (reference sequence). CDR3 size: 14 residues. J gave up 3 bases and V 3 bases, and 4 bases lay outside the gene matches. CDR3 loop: CAWRRTGTNQPQHF. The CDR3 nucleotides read TGTGCCTGGAGGAGGACAGGGACCAATCAGCCCCAGCATTTT.

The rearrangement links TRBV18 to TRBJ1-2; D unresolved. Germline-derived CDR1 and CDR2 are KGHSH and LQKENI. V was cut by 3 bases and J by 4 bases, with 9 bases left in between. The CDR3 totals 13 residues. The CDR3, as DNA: TGTGCCAGCTCACCGCGGGCAGTCTATGGCTACACCTTC. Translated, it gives CASSPRAVYGYTF.

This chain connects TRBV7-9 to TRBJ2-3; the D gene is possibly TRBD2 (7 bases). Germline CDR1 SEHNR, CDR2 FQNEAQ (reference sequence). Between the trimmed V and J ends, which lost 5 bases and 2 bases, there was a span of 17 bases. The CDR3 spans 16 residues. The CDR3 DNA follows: TGTGCCAGCAGCCCATGGGGGGGCGGGGACACAGATACGCAGTATTTT. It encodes CASSPWGGGDTDTQYF.

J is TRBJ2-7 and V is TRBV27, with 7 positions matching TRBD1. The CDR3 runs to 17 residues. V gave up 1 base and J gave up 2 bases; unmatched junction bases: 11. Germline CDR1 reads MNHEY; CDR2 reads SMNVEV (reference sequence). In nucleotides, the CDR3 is TGTGCCAGCAGTTTATTACCGGGACAGCGAAATACCTACGAGCAGTACTTC. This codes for CASSLLPGQRNTYEQYF.

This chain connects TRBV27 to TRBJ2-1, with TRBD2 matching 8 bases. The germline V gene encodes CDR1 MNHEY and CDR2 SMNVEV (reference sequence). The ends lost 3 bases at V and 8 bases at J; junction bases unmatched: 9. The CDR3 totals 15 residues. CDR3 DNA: TGTGCCAGCAGTTTGCGCCGGGGGGGGTCTCATGAGCAGTTCTTC. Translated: CASSLRRGGSHEQFF.

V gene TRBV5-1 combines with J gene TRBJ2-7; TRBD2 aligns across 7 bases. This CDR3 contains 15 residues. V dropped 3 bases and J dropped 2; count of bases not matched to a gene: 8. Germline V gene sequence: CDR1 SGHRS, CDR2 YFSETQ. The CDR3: CASSSERESPYEQYF. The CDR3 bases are TGCGCCAGCAGCTCGGAGCGGGAAAGTCCCTACGAGCAGTACTTC.

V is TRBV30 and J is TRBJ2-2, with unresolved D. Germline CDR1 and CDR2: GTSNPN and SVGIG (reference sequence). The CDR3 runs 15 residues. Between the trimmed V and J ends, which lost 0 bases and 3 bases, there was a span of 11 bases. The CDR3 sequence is CAWSVENKYTGELFF. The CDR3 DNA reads TGTGCCTGGAGTGTAGAAAACAAATACACCGGGGAGCTGTTTTTT. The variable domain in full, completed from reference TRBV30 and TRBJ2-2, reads SQTIHQWPATLVQPVGSPLSLECTVEGTSNPNLYWYRQAAGRGLQLLFYSVGIGQISSEVPQNLSASRPQDRQFILSSKKLLLSDSGFYLCAWSVENKYTGELFFGEGSRLTVL.

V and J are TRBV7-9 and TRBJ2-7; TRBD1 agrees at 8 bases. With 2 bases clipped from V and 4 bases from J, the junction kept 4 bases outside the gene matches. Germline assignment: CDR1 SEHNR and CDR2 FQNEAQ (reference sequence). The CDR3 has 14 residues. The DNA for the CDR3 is TGTGCCAGCAGCTTATCAGGGGGCGCTTACGAGCAGTACTTC. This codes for CASSLSGGAYEQYF. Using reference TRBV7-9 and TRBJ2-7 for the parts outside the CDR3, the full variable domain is DTGVSQNPRHKITKRGQNVTFRCDPISEHNRLYWYRQTLGQGPEFLTYFQNEAQLEKSRLLSDRFSAERPKGSFSTLEIQRTEQGDSAMYLCASSLSGGAYEQYFGPGTRLTVT.

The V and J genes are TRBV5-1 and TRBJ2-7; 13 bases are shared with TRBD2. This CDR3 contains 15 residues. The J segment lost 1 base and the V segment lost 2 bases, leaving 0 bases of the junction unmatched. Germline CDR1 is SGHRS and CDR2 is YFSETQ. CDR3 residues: CASSLLAGGSYEQYF. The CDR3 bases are TGCGCCAGCAGCTTACTAGCGGGAGGGTCCTACGAGCAGTACTTC.